Listed below are T cell receptor beta chains from one sample, sequenced in a study of blood T cell repertoires in COVID-19. Measured with immunoSEQ multiplex PCR; TCRdb has only the in-frame clones, and not every one. The table has roughly 320,000 clones, more than 75% seen once. Material for sequencing was PBMCs or T cells enriched from blood (not recorded which). These receptors were taken from a man aged 25 to 40 who had recovered from COVID-19. The CDR3 runs from the conserved cysteine through the conserved F or W. The D gene is left open where the match is weak.

>TRBV19|TRBJ2-1|TRBD2
TGTGCCAGTACTAGCGGGGGGTCTAGTCTCAATGAGCAGTTCTTC
CASTSGGSSLNEQFF
>TRBV7-9|TRBJ2-7|NA
TGTGCCAGCAGCTCGATACAGTTGCGGAGGCCCTACGAGCAGTACTTC
CASSSIQLRRPYEQYF
>TRBV11-2|TRBJ2-7|NA
TGTGCCAGCAGCTTTGGACAGGGAGGGTACGAGCAGTACTTC
CASSFGQGGYEQYF
>TRBV14|TRBJ2-5|NA
TGTGCCAGCAGCCAAGGGCTCCCAGAGACCCAGTACTTC
CASSQGLPETQYF
>TRBV11-1|TRBJ2-5|NA
TGTGCCAGCAGCCAAAGGGGGTCCCCGTACTTC
CASSQRGSPYF
>TRBV5-5|TRBJ2-7|TRBD1
TGTGCCAGCAGCTTTACCGGGACAGATTACGAGCAGTACTTC
CASSFTGTDYEQYF
>TRBV19|TRBJ2-3|TRBD2
TGTGCCAGTAGTATTTCGGGACTAGCGGGGCGCACAGATACGCAGTATTTT
CASSISGLAGRTDTQYF
>TRBV7-9|TRBJ2-2|TRBD2
TGTGCCAGCAGCTTAAAGGGGATGCGGGAGAATACCGGGGAGCTGTTTTTT
CASSLKGMRENTGELFF
>TRBV29-1|TRBJ1-3|TRBD1
TGCAGCGTTGAGGGCGGACAGGCTGGAAACACCATATATTTT
CSVEGGQAGNTIYF
>TRBV7-8|TRBJ2-2|NA
TGTGCCAGCAGCCCGAACATGTTACCCGGGGAGCTGTTTTTT
CASSPNMLPGELFF
>TRBV10-2|TRBJ1-2|TRBD1
TGCGCCAGCAGTGAAGGGACAGGGGGTGAAGGCTACACCTTC
CASSEGTGGEGYTF
>TRBV14|TRBJ1-6|NA
TGTGCCAGCAGCCAAGCAGTTTATTCACCCCTCCACTTT
CASSQAVYSPLHF
>TRBV27|TRBJ2-7|NA
TGTGCCAGCAGCCTCACCCCACACACAGAGCAGTACTTC
CASSLTPHTEQYF
>TRBV6-4|TRBJ1-6|NA
TGTGCCAGCACCACCTTAAAGCAGGGCCTCCGTCAGGGCCTTAGTTCACCCCTCCACTTT
CASTTLKQGLRQGLSSPLHF
>TRBV12-5|TRBJ1-1|TRBD1
TGTGCTAGTGGTTTGGTCTTGGGACAGGGCGGAACTGAAGCTTTCTTT
CASGLVLGQGGTEAFF